This T cell receptor beta chain was sequenced for a study of PD-1 blockade in classical Hodgkin lymphoma. General study findings and limits: Undefined causes, possibly disease activity or prior therapy, underlie the repertoire differences.

As regards this clone: Its antigen is unidentified.

Sequencing used immunoSEQ multiplex PCR; TCRdb keeps in-frame clones, though not all of them. The sample consists of about 15,000 clones, around 93% of them appearing once. Indicated time point: newly diagnosed, previously untreated cHL patient sample. Magnetic negative selection was used to purify CD8+ T cells from thawed PBMCs. The sequence was obtained from a human donor with classical Hodgkin lymphoma. Material for sequencing was CD8+ T cells from blood.

The CDR3 bases are TGTGCCAGCAGCCGTAACACCGGGGAGCTGTTTTTT. It yields the protein CASSRNTGELFF. The chain employs TRBV7-6 and TRBJ2-2; no reliable D call. CDR3 size: 12 residues. Trimming removed 5 bases at V and 2 bases at J, with 3 bases between. Germline V gives CDR1 SGHVS, CDR2 FNYEAQ.